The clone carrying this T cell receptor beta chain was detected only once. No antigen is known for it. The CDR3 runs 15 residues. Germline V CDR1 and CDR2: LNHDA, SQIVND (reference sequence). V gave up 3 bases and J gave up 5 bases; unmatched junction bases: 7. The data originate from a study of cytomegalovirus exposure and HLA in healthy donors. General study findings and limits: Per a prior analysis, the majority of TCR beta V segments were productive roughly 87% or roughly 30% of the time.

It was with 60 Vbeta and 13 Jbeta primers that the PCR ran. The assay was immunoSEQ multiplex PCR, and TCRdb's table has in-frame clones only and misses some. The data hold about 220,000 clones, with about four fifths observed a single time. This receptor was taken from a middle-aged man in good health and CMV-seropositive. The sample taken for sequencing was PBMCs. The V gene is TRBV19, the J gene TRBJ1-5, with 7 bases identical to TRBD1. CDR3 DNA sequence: TGTGCCAGTAGTATCGCGACAGGGTGGGATCAGCCCCAGCATTTT. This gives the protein CASSIATGWDQPQHF.